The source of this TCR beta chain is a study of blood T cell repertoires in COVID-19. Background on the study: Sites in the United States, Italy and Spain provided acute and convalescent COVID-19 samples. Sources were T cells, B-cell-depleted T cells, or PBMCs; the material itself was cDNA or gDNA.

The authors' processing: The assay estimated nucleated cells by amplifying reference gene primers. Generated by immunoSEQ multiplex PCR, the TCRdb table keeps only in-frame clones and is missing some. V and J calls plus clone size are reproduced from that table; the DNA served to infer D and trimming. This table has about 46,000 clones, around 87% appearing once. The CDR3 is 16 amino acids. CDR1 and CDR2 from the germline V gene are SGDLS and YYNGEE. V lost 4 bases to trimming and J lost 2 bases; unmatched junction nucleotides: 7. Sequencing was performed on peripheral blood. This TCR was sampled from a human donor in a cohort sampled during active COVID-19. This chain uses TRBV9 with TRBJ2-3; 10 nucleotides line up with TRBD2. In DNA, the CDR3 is TGTGCCAGCAGCAAAAGCGGGGGGGCCCCCACAGATACGCAGTATTTT. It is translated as CASSKSGGAPTDTQYF.